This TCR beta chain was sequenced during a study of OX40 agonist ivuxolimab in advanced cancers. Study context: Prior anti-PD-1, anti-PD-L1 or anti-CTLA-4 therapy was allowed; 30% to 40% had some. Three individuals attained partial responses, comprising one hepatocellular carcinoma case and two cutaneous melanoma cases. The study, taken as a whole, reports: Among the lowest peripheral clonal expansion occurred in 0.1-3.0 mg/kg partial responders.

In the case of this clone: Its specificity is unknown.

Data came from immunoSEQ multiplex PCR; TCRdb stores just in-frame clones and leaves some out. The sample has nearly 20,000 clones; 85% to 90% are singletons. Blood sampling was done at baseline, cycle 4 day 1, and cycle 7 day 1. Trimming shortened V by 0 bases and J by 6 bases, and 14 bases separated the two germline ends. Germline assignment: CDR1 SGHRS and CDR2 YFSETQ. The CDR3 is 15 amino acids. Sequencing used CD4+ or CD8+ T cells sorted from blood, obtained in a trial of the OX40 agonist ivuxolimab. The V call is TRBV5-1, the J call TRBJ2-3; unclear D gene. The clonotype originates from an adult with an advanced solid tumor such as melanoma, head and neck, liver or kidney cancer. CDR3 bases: TGCGCCAGCAGCTTGGTTGGCTCGTGGGTGGATACGCAGTATTTT. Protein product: CASSLVGSWVDTQYF.